The next 28 T cell receptor beta chains were all read from a single sample in a study of blood T cell repertoires in COVID-19. The data were produced by immunoSEQ multiplex PCR, yet TCRdb's version contains in-frame clones alone and is incomplete. This sample has 72,000 or so clones; roughly 90% occur once, and the top ten carry around 0.77%. Sequenced input: peripheral blood. The source is an elderly woman with acute or convalescent COVID-19.

The CDR3 DNA reads TGTGCTAGTGGTTTGGTACAATTCCCCTCCGGGGGAAACACCATATATTTT. Protein product: CASGLVQFPSGGNTIYF. The rearrangement joins TRBV12-5 to TRBJ1-3; D not certain. Germline assignment: CDR1 LGHNT and CDR2 FRNRAP. V was clipped by 0 bases and J by 4 bases, with 16 bases between them. This CDR3 has 17 amino acids.

The V call is TRBV9, the J call TRBJ2-3; D is possibly TRBD2 (6 bases). The CDR3 is 13 amino acids. V was trimmed by 7 bases and J by 0 bases, leaving 9 bases between them. The germline V gene has CDR1 SGDLS and CDR2 YYNGEE. CDR3 sequence reads: CASGAGSTDTQYF. CDR3 nucleotides: TGTGCCAGCGGGGCGGGGAGCACAGATACGCAGTATTTT.

This chain's CDR3 is CASSQPGTSGRAETQYF. In DNA form, the CDR3 reads TGCGCCAGCAGCCAACCTGGGACTAGCGGGAGGGCAGAGACCCAGTACTTC. The rearrangement uses TRBV4-1 and TRBJ2-5, with 16 bases aligning to TRBD2. Germline CDR1 reads MGHRA; CDR2 reads YSYEKL. The CDR3 length is 17 residues. The junction had 4 bases not matched to a gene; V was cut back by 2 bases and J by 4 bases.

J is TRBJ2-3 and V is TRBV7-9, with D unresolved. CDR3 size: 13 residues. The ends were cut back, 1 base at V and 2 bases at J, with 4 bases in the middle. Per germline, CDR1 SEHNR and CDR2 FQNEAQ (reference sequence). CDR3 amino acids: CASSLVYTDTQYF. The DNA for the CDR3 is TGTGCCAGCAGCTTAGTGTACACAGATACGCAGTATTTT.

The genes are TRBV5-4 and TRBJ2-7; weak D call: TRBD1 (6 bases). V lost 4 bases and J 1 base, leaving 15 bases between the germline ends. This CDR3 spans 15 amino acids. Germline loops: CDR1 SGHNT, CDR2 YYREEE (reference sequence). The CDR3 DNA follows: TGTGCCAGCAGCCCCGTGGGGGCCGGGTCCTACGAGCAGTACTTC. This encodes CASSPVGAGSYEQYF.

The chain has TRBV6-1 and TRBJ1-6; D not certain. CDR1 and CDR2 (germline): MNHNS, SASEGT. V lost 3 bases, J lost 0 bases, and 9 bases lay in between. This CDR3 is built from 16 residues. This chain's CDR3 is CASSDKESSYNSPLHF. The CDR3, as DNA: TGTGCCAGCAGTGATAAGGAGAGCTCCTATAATTCACCCCTCCACTTT.

The genes are TRBV18 and TRBJ1-2; tentative D call: TRBD1 (5 bases). Germline V lookup: CDR1 KGHSH, CDR2 LQKENI. V lost 3 bases and J 5 bases, leaving 7 bases between the germline ends. The CDR3 consists of 12 residues. Here the CDR3 DNA reads TGTGCCAGCTCACCGGCAGGGTATGGCTACACCTTC. Its protein product is CASSPAGYGYTF. The variable domain in full, completed from reference TRBV18 and TRBJ1-2, reads NAGVMQNPRHLVRRRGQEARLRCSPMKGHSHVYWYRQLPEEGLKFMVYLQKENIIDESGMPKERFSAEFPKEGPSILRIQQVVRGDSAAYFCASSPAGYGYTFGSGTRLTVV.

A few counts support this clone. The CDR3 DNA reads as TGTGCCAGCAGTGGGAGGAGGACGAACACAGATACGCAGTATTTT. Translated, it gives CASSGRRTNTDTQYF. The chain employs TRBV28 and TRBJ2-3; possible D gene TRBD2, 6 bases. Trimming pared 5 bases from V and 2 bases from J, leaving 14 bases between. The CDR3 runs 15 residues. The germline V gene has CDR1 MDHEN and CDR2 SYDVKM.

The chain is built from TRBV7-9 and TRBJ1-1; 7 bases line up with TRBD1. V was pared by 4 bases and J by 1 base, with 15 bases of the junction left unmatched. CDR3 length: 18 amino acids. Germline CDR1 is SEHNR and CDR2 is FQNEAQ (reference sequence). The CDR3 is CASSSPSLRGQPNTEAFF. The DNA of the CDR3 is TGTGCCAGCAGCTCGCCCAGTCTAAGGGGGCAACCGAACACTGAAGCTTTCTTT. The full variable domain, rest sourced from reference TRBV7-9 and TRBJ1-1, is DTGVSQNPRHKITKRGQNVTFRCDPISEHNRLYWYRQTLGQGPEFLTYFQNEAQLEKSRLLSDRFSAERPKGSFSTLEIQRTEQGDSAMYLCASSSPSLRGQPNTEAFFGQGTRLTVV.

The rearrangement joins TRBV5-1 to TRBJ2-5; no clear D gene. The CDR3 sequence is 14 residues long. Germline CDR1 and CDR2: SGHRS and YFSETQ. V was trimmed by 0 bases and J by 3 bases, leaving 9 bases between them. In nucleotides, the CDR3 is TGCGCCAGCAGCTTGGGCGGAACCAAAGAGACCCAGTACTTC. It encodes CASSLGGTKETQYF.

V and J are TRBV28 and TRBJ2-3; 13 bases match TRBD2. The CDR3 is made up of 16 amino acids. The V segment lost 8 bases and the J segment 4 bases; nucleotides outside the gene matches: 9. Germline CDR1 and CDR2: MDHEN and SYDVKM. The CDR3 DNA follows: TGTGCCAGCCGGACTAGCGGGAGTGTGAGGGCAGATACGCAGTATTTT. Translation: CASRTSGSVRADTQYF.

This clone was recorded once. This chain connects TRBV9 to TRBJ1-5; 8 nucleotides line up with TRBD1. The germline CDR1 and CDR2 sequences are SGDLS and YYNGEE. The V gene end was trimmed by 4 bases and the J gene end by 2 bases; junction bases not matched to a gene: 2. CDR3 size: 14 residues. The CDR3 region has the DNA TGTGCCAGCAGCACGGGACAGGGCAATCAGCCCCAGCATTTT. Translating it yields CASSTGQGNQPQHF. The variable domain in full, completed from reference TRBV9 and TRBJ1-5, reads DSGVTQTPKHLITATGQRVTLRCSPRSGDLSVYWYQQSLDQGLQFLIQYYNGEERAKGNILERFSAQQFPDLHSELNLSSLELGDSALYFCASSTGQGNQPQHFGDGTRLSIL.

The V call is TRBV7-2, the J call TRBJ1-6, with D tentatively TRBD1 (5 bases). The CDR3 totals 15 residues. Germline lookup yields CDR1 SGHTA and CDR2 FQGNSA. Trimming took 1 base from V and 9 from J, leaving 13 bases between them. The CDR3 region has the DNA TGTGCCAGCAGCTTAGAGGCGGGGCGAACTTCACCCCTCCACTTT. Translated: CASSLEAGRTSPLHF.

The V call is TRBV19, the J call TRBJ1-5, with TRBD1 matching 12 bases. The germline gives CDR1 LNHDA, CDR2 SQIVND (reference sequence). Losses at the gene ends were 3 bases for V and 6 bases for J; bases not matched to a gene: 3. The CDR3 loop spans 15 amino acids. CDR3 in amino acids: CASSIGTGGVQPQHF. The CDR3 coding sequence is TGTGCCAGTAGTATTGGGACAGGGGGCGTTCAGCCCCAGCATTTT. Full variable domain (remainder filled in from reference TRBV19 and TRBJ1-5): DGGITQSPKYLFRKEGQNVTLSCEQNLNHDAMYWYRQDPGQGLRLIYYSQIVNDFQKGDIAEGYSVSREKKESFPLTVTSAQKNPTAFYLCASSIGTGGVQPQHFGDGTRLSIL.

The V and J genes are TRBV21-1 and TRBJ2-1; TRBD2, the D gene given by the table, was not confirmed from the DNA. TRBV21-1 is annotated as a pseudogene. The length of the CDR3 is 15 residues. Here the CDR3 reads CASSIGTSGYNEQFF. As DNA, the CDR3 is TGTGCCAGCAGCATCGGGACTAGCGGGTACAATGAGCAGTTCTTC.

The chain uses TRBV7-9 and TRBJ1-5, with no clear D. The CDR3 is made up of 14 amino acids. Germline CDR1 is SEHNR and CDR2 is FQNEAQ (reference sequence). V dropped 1 base and J dropped 4 bases, with 8 bases sitting between them. The CDR3 DNA is TGTGCCAGCAGCTTAGATTCGGGAAATCAGCCCCAGCATTTT. It codes for CASSLDSGNQPQHF.

The J gene is TRBJ2-7, the V gene TRBV3-1 (or the pseudogene TRBV3-2), with 7 positions matching TRBD1. V lost 4 bases and J lost 3; bases outside the gene matches: 6. Germline values: CDR1 LGHDT, CDR2 YNNKEL (reference sequence). The CDR3 is 14 amino acids. This chain's CDR3 is CASSPRQGFYEQYF. The CDR3 DNA is TGTGCCAGCAGCCCCCGACAGGGTTTCTACGAGCAGTACTTC.

The table lists this clone with a count of one. V gene TRBV19 combines with J gene TRBJ2-3; 7 nucleotides match TRBD2. V dropped 3 bases and J dropped 5; count of bases not matched to a gene: 8. CDR3 size: 15 residues. The germline V gene encodes CDR1 LNHDA and CDR2 SQIVND (reference sequence). The chain's CDR3 is CASSMIAGGRDTQYF. In DNA form, the CDR3 reads TGTGCCAGTAGTATGATAGCGGGCGGTAGAGATACGCAGTATTTT.

The V and J genes are TRBV10-3 and TRBJ1-2; 7 bases match TRBD1. CDR1 and CDR2 from the germline V gene are ENHRY and SYGVKD. The V segment lost 5 bases and the J segment 7 bases; nucleotides outside the gene matches: 10. CDR3 length: 14 residues. CDR3 region: CAISTTNTGVGYTF. CDR3 DNA sequence: TGTGCCATCAGTACCACTAATACAGGGGTTGGCTACACCTTC.

The chain links TRBV19 to TRBJ2-7; TRBD2 aligns across 9 bases. Germline CDR1 is LNHDA and CDR2 is SQIVND (reference sequence). The CDR3 is 15 residues long. The ends lost 1 base at V and 3 bases at J; junction bases unmatched: 4. This chain's CDR3 is CASSIAGGRVYEQYF. The CDR3, as DNA: TGTGCCAGTAGTATAGCTGGCGGGAGGGTCTACGAGCAGTACTTC. Combining the CDR3 with reference TRBV19 and TRBJ2-7 gives the whole variable domain DGGITQSPKYLFRKEGQNVTLSCEQNLNHDAMYWYRQDPGQGLRLIYYSQIVNDFQKGDIAEGYSVSREKKESFPLTVTSAQKNPTAFYLCASSIAGGRVYEQYFGPGTRLTVT.

CDR3 bases: TGCGCCAGCAGCTTCGACGGGAGAAAAACTGAAGCTTTCTTT. This translates into CASSFDGRKTEAFF. The chain has TRBV5-1 and TRBJ1-1; D is uncertain. The V and J ends lost 2 bases and 5 bases respectively, with 13 bases between them. The CDR3 consists of 14 residues. The germline CDR1 and CDR2 sequences are SGHRS and YFSETQ.

J is TRBJ2-2 and V is TRBV9; TRBD1 might be the D (5 bases). Germline CDR1 is SGDLS and CDR2 is YYNGEE. Trimming stripped 1 base from V and 2 bases from J, with 15 bases between. The CDR3 covers 17 residues. This CDR3 is CASSVSSGQGNTGELFF. The CDR3 coding sequence is TGTGCCAGCAGCGTAAGTTCAGGTCAGGGAAACACCGGGGAGCTGTTTTTT. The whole variable domain, remainder taken from reference TRBV9 and TRBJ2-2, is DSGVTQTPKHLITATGQRVTLRCSPRSGDLSVYWYQQSLDQGLQFLIQYYNGEERAKGNILERFSAQQFPDLHSELNLSSLELGDSALYFCASSVSSGQGNTGELFFGEGSRLTVL.

This chain joins TRBV9 and TRBJ2-1; 10 bases agree with TRBD2. Germline V lookup: CDR1 SGDLS, CDR2 YYNGEE. V lost 1 base to trimming and J lost 8 bases; unmatched junction nucleotides: 9. The CDR3 runs to 16 residues. DNA of the CDR3: TGTGCCAGCAGCGTATTTGTGCTAGCGGGAGTCTATGAGCAGTTCTTC. Residues: CASSVFVLAGVYEQFF.

V gene TRBV19 combines with J gene TRBJ2-2; perhaps TRBD1 as D (5 bases). Germline V gene lookup returns CDR1 LNHDA and CDR2 SQIVND (reference sequence). This CDR3 is built from 14 residues. Deletions cut 7 bases from V and 5 bases from J, with 14 bases between. The CDR3 coding sequence is TGTGCCAGTAACCCAGGGCTCGGGACCGGGGAGCTGTTTTTT. Translated, it gives CASNPGLGTGELFF.

This clone qualifies as medium-sized (0.01 to 0.1%). The chain recombines TRBV7-6 with TRBJ2-3, with 8 bases matching TRBD2. Germline-derived CDR1 and CDR2 are SGHVS and FNYEAQ. This CDR3 region has 18 residues. The V gene end was trimmed by 0 bases and the J gene end by 4 bases; junction bases not matched to a gene: 12. The CDR3 DNA reads as TGTGCCAGCAGCTTAGCCACCTGGGTTGCGGGGGGTTCAGATACGCAGTATTTT. Encoded protein: CASSLATWVAGGSDTQYF.

The V gene is TRBV5-1, the J gene TRBJ1-2, with D perhaps TRBD1 (6 bases). V was trimmed by 3 bases and J by 8 bases, leaving 23 bases between them. The CDR3 is 16 residues long. CDR1 SGHRS and CDR2 YFSETQ come from the germline V gene. In nucleotides, the CDR3 is TGCGCCAGCAGCTCGCCTTACGAACAGGGCCGTCAAGGCTACACCTTC. Its translation is CASSSPYEQGRQGYTF. Looking up the rest from reference TRBV5-1 and TRBJ1-2 gives the full variable domain: KAGVTQTPRYLIKTRGQQVTLSCSPISGHRSVSWYQQTPGQGLQFLFEYFSETQRNKGNFPGRFSGRQFSNSRSEMNVSTLELGDSALYLCASSSPYEQGRQGYTFGSGTRLTVV.

This chain links TRBV7-2 with TRBJ2-5; TRBD2 matches 8 bases. Germline loops: CDR1 SGHTA, CDR2 FQGNSA. J was trimmed by 5 bases and V by 2 bases; bases with no gene match: 13. This CDR3 has 17 amino acids. CDR3 loop: CASSLSLSGGLGETQYF. The CDR3 region has the DNA TGTGCCAGCAGCTTAAGTCTGTCGGGGGGGCTCGGGGAGACCCAGTACTTC.

This rearrangement joins TRBV5-4 to TRBJ2-7; D is possibly TRBD2 (5 bases). Deletions cut 0 bases from V and 3 bases from J, with 13 bases between. Germline V gene data show CDR1 as SGHNT and CDR2 as YYREEE (reference sequence). There are 15 residues in the CDR3. Here the CDR3 DNA reads TGTGCCAGCAGCTTGGCGGGGATCAAGGGCTACGAGCAGTACTTC. The encoded protein is CASSLAGIKGYEQYF.